Listed here are 7 T cell receptor beta chains from one sample, sequenced in a study of blood T cells in healthy people across ages (dated by TCRdb to between 2014 and 2017). The protocol used for the library was 5' RACE. For sequencing, an Illumina HiSeq 2500 was employed. A second PCR of roughly 7 to 11 cycles was performed with a sample-barcoded 5' primer and a J-beta primer mix. In TCRdb, the public reads were trimmed at Q25 with fastp and aligned with MiXCR, with productive beta chains retained. Records with the same CDR3 protein are collapsed into one entry carrying the most frequent genes and DNA. Recorded for this sample are hundreds of thousands of distinct CDR3 sequences; approximately 49% of them occurred a single time. The ten largest clonotypes hold under 35% of the sample. Material: blood. The receptor source for this set is a woman aged 60-75 years in good health.

The chain employs TRBV7-3 and TRBJ2-4; 8 bases agree with TRBD2. The end of the DNA fits TRBJ2-7 better, so the J call may be wrong. The germline CDR1 and CDR2 sequences are SGHTA and FQGTGA. The CDR3 totals 15 residues. The DNA of the CDR3 is TGTGCCAGCAGCGAGAGCGGGGGCCTCCTCTACGAGCAGTACTTC. Its translation: CASSESGGLLYEQYF.

This clonotype came up a few times. The chain is built from TRBV4-3 and TRBJ2-5, with D uncertain. Deletions cut 3 bases from V and 5 bases from J, with 16 bases between. CDR1 is LGHNA and CDR2 is YSLEER in the germline V gene. The CDR3 runs 15 residues. CDR3 sequence: CASSQLKGMGETQYF. CDR3 sequence (DNA): TGCGCCAGCAGCCAGCTAAAGGGAATGGGGGAGACCCAGTACTTC.

This rearrangement joins TRBV14 to TRBJ1-1, with unresolved D. V shed 0 bases and J shed 11 bases, with 13 bases lying between them. This CDR3 is built from 13 residues. CDR1 SGHDN and CDR2 FVKESK come from the germline V gene. The CDR3, as DNA: TGTGCCAGCAGCCAAGATGGGTCCTTCCGGGCTTTCTTT. Protein sequence: CASSQDGSFRAFF.

This clonotype was seen repeatedly, ten times or more. The genes are TRBV6-5 and TRBJ1-6; 11 bases are a match to TRBD1. The CDR3 is 18 amino acids. Germline V gives CDR1 MNHEY, CDR2 SVGAGI. The V segment lost 2 bases and the J segment 7 bases; nucleotides outside the gene matches: 10. The CDR3 reads CASSYAVYGTGGNSPLHF. The CDR3 DNA is TGTGCCAGCAGTTACGCAGTATATGGGACAGGGGGAAATTCACCCCTCCACTTT.

This clonotype was picked up a small number of times. The V call is TRBV20-1, the J call TRBJ2-3; possible D gene TRBD2, 6 bases. The germline CDR1 and CDR2 sequences are DFQATT and SNEGSKA (reference sequence). The germline V and J ends were trimmed by 6 bases and 1 base, with 11 bases remaining between them. The CDR3 covers 13 residues. CDR3: CSARSSGTDTQYF. CDR3 sequence (DNA): TGCAGTGCGCGGTCTAGCGGCACAGATACGCAGTATTTT.

The chain couples TRBV6-1 to TRBJ2-1; 9 bases fit TRBD2. In germline, CDR1 is MNHNS, CDR2 SASEGT. The CDR3 covers 16 residues. V shed 6 bases, J shed 2 bases, and the junction held 8 bases outside the gene matches. The CDR3 DNA sequence: TGTGCCAGCAGGCTCGCCCTAGCGGGGACCTACAATGAGCAGTTCTTC. Amino acids: CASRLALAGTYNEQFF.

This chain joins TRBV4-3 and TRBJ2-1; weak D call: TRBD2 (6 bases). The CDR3 loop spans 16 amino acids. The germline V gene has CDR1 LGHNA and CDR2 YSLEER. The ends were cut back, 4 bases at V and 0 bases at J, with 13 bases in the middle. In DNA, the CDR3 is TGCGCCAGCAGCCGTACCCTAGCGAGCTCCTACAATGAGCAGTTCTTC. Protein product: CASSRTLASSYNEQFF.